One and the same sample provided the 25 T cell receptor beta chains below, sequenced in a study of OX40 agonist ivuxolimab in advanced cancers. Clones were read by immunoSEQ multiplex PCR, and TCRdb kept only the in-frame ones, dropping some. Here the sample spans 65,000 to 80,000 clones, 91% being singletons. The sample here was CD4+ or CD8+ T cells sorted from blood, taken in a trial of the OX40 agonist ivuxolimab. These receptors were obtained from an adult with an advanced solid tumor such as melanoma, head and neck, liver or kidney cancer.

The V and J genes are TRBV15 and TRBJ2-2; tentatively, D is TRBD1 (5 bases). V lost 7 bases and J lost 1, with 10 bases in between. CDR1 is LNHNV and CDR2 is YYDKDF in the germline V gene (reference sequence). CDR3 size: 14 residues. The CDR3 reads CATTSQVNTGELFF. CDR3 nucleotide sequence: TGTGCCACCACGTCACAGGTGAACACCGGGGAGCTGTTTTTT. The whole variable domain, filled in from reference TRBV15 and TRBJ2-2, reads DAMVIQNPRYQVTQFGKPVTLSCSQTLNHNVMYWYQQKSSQAPKLLFHYYDKDFNNEADTPDNFQSRRPNTSFCFLDIRSPGLGDTAMYLCATTSQVNTGELFFGEGSRLTVL.

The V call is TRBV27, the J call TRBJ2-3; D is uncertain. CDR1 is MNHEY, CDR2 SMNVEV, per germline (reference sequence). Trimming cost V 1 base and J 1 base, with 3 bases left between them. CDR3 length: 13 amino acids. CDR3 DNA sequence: TGTGCCAGCAGTTTATACCGCACAGATACGCAGTATTTT. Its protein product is CASSLYRTDTQYF.

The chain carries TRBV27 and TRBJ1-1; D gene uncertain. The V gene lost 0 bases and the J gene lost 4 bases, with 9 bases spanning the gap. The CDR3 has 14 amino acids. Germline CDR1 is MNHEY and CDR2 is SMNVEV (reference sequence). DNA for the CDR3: TGTGCCAGCAGTTTATCGTTTATAGGCACTGAAGCTTTCTTT. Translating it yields CASSLSFIGTEAFF.

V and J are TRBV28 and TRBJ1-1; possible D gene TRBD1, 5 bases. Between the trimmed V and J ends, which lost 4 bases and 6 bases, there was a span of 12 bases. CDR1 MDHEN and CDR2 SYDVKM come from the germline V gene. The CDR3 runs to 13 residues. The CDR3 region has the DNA TGTGCCAGCAGTTCCAGGGTAAGGGCTGAAGCTTTCTTT. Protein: CASSSRVRAEAFF.

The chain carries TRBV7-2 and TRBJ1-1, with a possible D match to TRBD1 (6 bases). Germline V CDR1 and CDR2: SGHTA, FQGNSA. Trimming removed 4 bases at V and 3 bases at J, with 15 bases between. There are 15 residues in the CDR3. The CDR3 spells CASSSPDRWDTEAFF. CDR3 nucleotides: TGTGCCAGCAGCTCCCCGGACAGATGGGACACTGAAGCTTTCTTT.

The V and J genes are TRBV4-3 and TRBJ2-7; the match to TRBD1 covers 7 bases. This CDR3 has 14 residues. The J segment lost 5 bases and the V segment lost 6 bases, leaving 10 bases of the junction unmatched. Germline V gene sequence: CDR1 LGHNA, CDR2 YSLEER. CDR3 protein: CASSPEGAEDEQYF. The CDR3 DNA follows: TGCGCCAGCAGTCCTGAGGGGGCCGAAGACGAGCAGTACTTC.

CDR3 nucleotide sequence: TGTGCCAGTAGTATAGTACTAGCACATGAGCAGTTCTTC. Translating gives CASSIVLAHEQFF. V gene TRBV19 combines with J gene TRBJ2-1; weak D call: TRBD2 (6 bases). CDR1 is LNHDA and CDR2 is SQIVND in the germline V gene (reference sequence). V was pared by 1 base and J by 8 bases, with 9 bases between. The CDR3 runs 13 residues.

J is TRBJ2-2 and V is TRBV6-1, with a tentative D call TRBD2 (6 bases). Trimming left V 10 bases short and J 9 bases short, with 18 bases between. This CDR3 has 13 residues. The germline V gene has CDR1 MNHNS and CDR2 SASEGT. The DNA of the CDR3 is TGTGCCACCGATGGGGCGGGGAACTGGGAGCTGTTTTTT. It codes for CATDGAGNWELFF.

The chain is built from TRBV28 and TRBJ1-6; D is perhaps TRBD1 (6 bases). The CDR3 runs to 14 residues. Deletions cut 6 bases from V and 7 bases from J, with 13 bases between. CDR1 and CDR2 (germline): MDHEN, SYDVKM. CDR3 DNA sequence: TGTGCCAGCAGCCGGACAGAGGAAAATTCACCCCTCCACTTT. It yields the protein CASSRTEENSPLHF.

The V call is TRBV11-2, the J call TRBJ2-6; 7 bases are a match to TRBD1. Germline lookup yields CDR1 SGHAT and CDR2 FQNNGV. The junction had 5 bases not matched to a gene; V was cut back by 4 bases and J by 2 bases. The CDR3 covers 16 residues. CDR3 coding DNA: TGTGCCAGCAGCTGGCCCGACAGGGCTGGGGCCAACGTCCTGACTTTC. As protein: CASSWPDRAGANVLTF.

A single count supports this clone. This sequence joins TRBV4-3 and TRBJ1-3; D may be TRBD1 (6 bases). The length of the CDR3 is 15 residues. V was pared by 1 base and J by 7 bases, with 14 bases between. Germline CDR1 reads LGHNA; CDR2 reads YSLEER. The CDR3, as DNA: TGCGCCAGCAGCCAAGGAGAACGTCAGGGGAACACCATATATTTT. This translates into CASSQGERQGNTIYF.

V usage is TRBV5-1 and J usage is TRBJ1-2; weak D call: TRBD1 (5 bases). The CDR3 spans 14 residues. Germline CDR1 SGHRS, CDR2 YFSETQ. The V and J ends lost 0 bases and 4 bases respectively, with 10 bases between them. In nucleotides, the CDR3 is TGCGCCAGCAGCTTGGGACAGAGCGCCTATGGCTACACCTTC. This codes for CASSLGQSAYGYTF.

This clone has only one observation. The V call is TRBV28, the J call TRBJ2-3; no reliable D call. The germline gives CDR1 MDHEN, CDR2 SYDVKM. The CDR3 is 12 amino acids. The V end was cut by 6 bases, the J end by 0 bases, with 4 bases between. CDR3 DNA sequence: TGTGCCAGCAGCTTCAGCACAGATACGCAGTATTTT. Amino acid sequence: CASSFSTDTQYF. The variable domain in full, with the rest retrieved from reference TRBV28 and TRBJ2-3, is DVKVTQSSRYLVKRTGEKVFLECVQDMDHENMFWYRQDPGLGLRLIYFSYDVKMKEKGDIPEGYSVSREKKERFSLILESASTNQTSMYLCASSFSTDTQYFGPGTRLTVL.

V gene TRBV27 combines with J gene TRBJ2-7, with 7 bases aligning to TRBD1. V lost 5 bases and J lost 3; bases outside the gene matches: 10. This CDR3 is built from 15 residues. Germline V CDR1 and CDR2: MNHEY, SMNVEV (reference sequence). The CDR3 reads CASSPTGAEGYEQYF. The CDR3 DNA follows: TGTGCCAGCAGTCCTACAGGGGCTGAGGGCTACGAGCAGTACTTC.

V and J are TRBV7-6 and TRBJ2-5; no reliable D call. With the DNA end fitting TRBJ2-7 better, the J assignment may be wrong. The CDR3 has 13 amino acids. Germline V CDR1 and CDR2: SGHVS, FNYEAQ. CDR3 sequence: CASSPGPNYEQYF. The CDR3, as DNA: TGTGCCAGCAGTCCTGGCCCCAACTACGAGCAGTACTTC.

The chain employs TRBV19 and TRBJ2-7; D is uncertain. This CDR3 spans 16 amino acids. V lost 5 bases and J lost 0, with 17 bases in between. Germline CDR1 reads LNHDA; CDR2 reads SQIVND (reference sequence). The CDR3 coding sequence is TGTGCCAGTAGTCCTAGTGCAGCGAAGAGCTCCTACGAGCAGTACTTC. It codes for CASSPSAAKSSYEQYF.

CDR3 amino acids: CASRGETGEDTEAFF. CDR3 coding DNA: TGTGCCAGCAGAGGGGAGACAGGGGAGGACACTGAAGCTTTCTTT. The rearrangement joins TRBV6-1 to TRBJ1-1, with 8 bases fitting TRBD1. Germline CDR1 reads MNHNS; CDR2 reads SASEGT. V gave up 6 bases and J gave up 3 bases; unmatched junction bases: 9. The CDR3 consists of 15 residues.

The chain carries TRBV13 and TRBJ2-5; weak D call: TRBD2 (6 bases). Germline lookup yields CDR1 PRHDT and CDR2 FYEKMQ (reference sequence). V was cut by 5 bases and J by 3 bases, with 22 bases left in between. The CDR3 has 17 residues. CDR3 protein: CASSQSLGGKDKETQYF. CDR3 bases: TGTGCCAGCAGCCAGAGCTTGGGGGGAAAAGATAAAGAGACCCAGTACTTC.

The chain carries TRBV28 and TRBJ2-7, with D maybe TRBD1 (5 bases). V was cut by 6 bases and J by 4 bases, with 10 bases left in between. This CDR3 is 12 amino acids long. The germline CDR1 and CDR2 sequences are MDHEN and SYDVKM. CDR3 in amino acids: CASRQDKYEQYF. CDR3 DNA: TGTGCCAGCAGGCAGGACAAGTACGAGCAGTACTTC.

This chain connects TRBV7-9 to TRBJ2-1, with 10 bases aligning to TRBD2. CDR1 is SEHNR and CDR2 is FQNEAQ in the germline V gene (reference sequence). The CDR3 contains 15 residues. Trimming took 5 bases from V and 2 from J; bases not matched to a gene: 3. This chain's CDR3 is CASSPTSGPYNEQFF. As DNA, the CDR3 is TGTGCCAGCAGCCCGACTAGCGGGCCCTACAATGAGCAGTTCTTC. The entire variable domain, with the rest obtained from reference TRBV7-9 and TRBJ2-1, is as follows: DTGVSQNPRHKITKRGQNVTFRCDPISEHNRLYWYRQTLGQGPEFLTYFQNEAQLEKSRLLSDRFSAERPKGSFSTLEIQRTEQGDSAMYLCASSPTSGPYNEQFFGPGTRLTVL.

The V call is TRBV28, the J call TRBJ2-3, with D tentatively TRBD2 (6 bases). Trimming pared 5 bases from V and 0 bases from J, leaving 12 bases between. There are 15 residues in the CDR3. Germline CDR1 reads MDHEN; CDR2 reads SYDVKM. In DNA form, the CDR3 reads TGTGCCAGCAGTACTAGCACATTGAGCACAGATACGCAGTATTTT. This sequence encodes CASSTSTLSTDTQYF.

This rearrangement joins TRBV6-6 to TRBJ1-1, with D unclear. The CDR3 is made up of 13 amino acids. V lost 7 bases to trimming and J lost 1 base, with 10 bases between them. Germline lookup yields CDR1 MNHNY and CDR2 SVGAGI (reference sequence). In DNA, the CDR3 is TGTGCCAGCACCCGGACGGAGAACACTGAAGCTTTCTTT. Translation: CASTRTENTEAFF.

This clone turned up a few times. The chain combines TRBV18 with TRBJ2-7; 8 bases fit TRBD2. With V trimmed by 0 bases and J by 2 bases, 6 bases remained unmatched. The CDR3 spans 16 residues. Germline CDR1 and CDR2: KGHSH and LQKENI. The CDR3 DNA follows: TGTGCCAGCTCACCACCGTGGCGGGAGGAAACCTACGAGCAGTACTTC. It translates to CASSPPWREETYEQYF.

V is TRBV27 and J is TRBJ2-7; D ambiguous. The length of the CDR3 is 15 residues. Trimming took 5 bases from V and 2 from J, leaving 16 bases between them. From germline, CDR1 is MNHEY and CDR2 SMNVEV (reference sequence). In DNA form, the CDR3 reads TGTGCCAGCAGTCCCAGCCAGCCTAACACCTACGAGCAGTACTTC. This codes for CASSPSQPNTYEQYF.

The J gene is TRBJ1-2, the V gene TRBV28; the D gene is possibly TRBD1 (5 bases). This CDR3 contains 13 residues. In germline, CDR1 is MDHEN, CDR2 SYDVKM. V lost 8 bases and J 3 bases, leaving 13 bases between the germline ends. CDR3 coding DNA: TGTGCCAGCTATCCAACAGGCTACTATGGCTACACCTTC. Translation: CASYPTGYYGYTF.